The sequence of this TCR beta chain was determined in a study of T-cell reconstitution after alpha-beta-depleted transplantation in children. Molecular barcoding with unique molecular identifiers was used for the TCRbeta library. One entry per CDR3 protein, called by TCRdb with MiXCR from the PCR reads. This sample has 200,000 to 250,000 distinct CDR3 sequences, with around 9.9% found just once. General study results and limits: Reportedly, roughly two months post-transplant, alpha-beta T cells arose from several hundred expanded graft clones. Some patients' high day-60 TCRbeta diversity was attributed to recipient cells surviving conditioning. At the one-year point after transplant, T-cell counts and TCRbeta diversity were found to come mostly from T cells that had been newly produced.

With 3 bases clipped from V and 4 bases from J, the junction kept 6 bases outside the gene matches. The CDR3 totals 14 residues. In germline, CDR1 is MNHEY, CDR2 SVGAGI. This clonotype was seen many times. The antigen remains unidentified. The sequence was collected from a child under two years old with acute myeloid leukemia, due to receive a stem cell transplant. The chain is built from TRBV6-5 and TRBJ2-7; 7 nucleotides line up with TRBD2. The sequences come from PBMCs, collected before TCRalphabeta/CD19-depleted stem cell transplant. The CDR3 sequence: CASSYGSGLYEQYF. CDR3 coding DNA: TGTGCCAGCAGTTATGGTAGCGGGCTATACGAGCAGTACTTC.